The 20 T cell receptor beta chains presented below share a single source sample, sequenced in a study of shared clonotypes between healthy human individuals. Only CD45RO-negative cells positively selected for CCR7 counted as naive CD8 cells, so terminally differentiated effector memory CD45RA+ cells were excluded. The method was immunoSEQ multiplex PCR; TCRdb's version includes in-frame clones alone and lacks a portion of them. The sample contains about 2.1 million clones, over 85% of which appear only once. Sequencing was carried out using naive CD8+ T cells from PBMCs. These receptors came from a man between 18 and 29 years old in good health. Some clones in this sample may be carry-over from other donors' samples.

This sequence joins TRBV7-9 and TRBJ2-7, with D uncertain. The CDR3 has 13 residues. V lost 5 bases, J lost 3 bases, and 11 bases lay in between. Germline-derived CDR1 and CDR2 are SEHNR and FQNEAQ (reference sequence). The CDR3 loop reads CASSPTGFYEQYF. The CDR3 DNA reads TGTGCCAGCAGCCCAACCGGATTCTACGAGCAGTACTTC.

The chain combines TRBV27 with TRBJ1-1, with 9 bases that match TRBD1. CDR1 MNHEY and CDR2 SMNVEV come from the germline V gene (reference sequence). This CDR3 is 13 amino acids long. The ends lost 6 bases at V and 3 bases at J; junction bases unmatched: 2. This CDR3 reads CASRTGGDTEAFF. The DNA of the CDR3 is TGTGCCAGCAGGACAGGGGGTGACACTGAAGCTTTCTTT.

This chain joins TRBV4-1 and TRBJ1-1; D is undetermined. Trimming pared 6 bases from V and 1 base from J, leaving 6 bases between. Germline V gives CDR1 MGHRA, CDR2 YSYEKL. The CDR3 contains 12 residues. The chain's CDR3 is CASRASNTEAFF. CDR3 nucleotide sequence: TGCGCCAGCAGGGCCTCGAACACTGAAGCTTTCTTT.

The chain joins TRBV6-1 to TRBJ1-1; D gene unclear. The CDR3 is made up of 12 amino acids. V was cut by 3 bases and J by 1 base, with 3 bases left in between. Germline CDR1 MNHNS, CDR2 SASEGT. The CDR3 region is CASSDRNTEAFF. The CDR3 coding sequence is TGTGCCAGCAGTGACAGGAACACTGAAGCTTTCTTT.

Notes on this clone: This specimen includes other DNA sequences encoding the same CDR3. The gene calls are TRBV28 and TRBJ2-7; D is uncertain. Trimming pared 5 bases from V and 2 bases from J, leaving 7 bases between. Germline V gene data show CDR1 as MDHEN and CDR2 as SYDVKM. CDR3 size: 12 residues. The CDR3 loop is CASSPRTYEQYF. DNA for the CDR3: TGTGCCAGCAGTCCCAGGACCTACGAGCAGTACTTC.

The J gene is TRBJ2-1, the V gene TRBV7-9; 7 bases align to TRBD2. The J segment lost 15 bases and the V segment lost 3 bases, leaving 8 bases of the junction unmatched. Looked up from germline, CDR1 is SEHNR and CDR2 is FQNEAQ (reference sequence). The CDR3 consists of 12 residues. CDR3 sequence reads: CASSLGWGLLFF. DNA of the CDR3: TGTGCCAGCAGCTTGGGGTGGGGACTACTGTTCTTC.

J is TRBJ2-7 and V is TRBV4-1; D is ambiguous. Trimming left V 2 bases short and J 0 bases short, with 5 bases between. The CDR3 loop spans 13 amino acids. CDR1 and CDR2 from the germline V gene are MGHRA and YSYEKL. The chain's CDR3 is CASSQSPSYEQYF. The CDR3 DNA sequence: TGCGCCAGCAGCCAATCCCCCTCCTACGAGCAGTACTTC.

V usage is TRBV7-3 and J usage is TRBJ1-5; 7 positions agree with TRBD1. Germline lookup yields CDR1 SGHTA and CDR2 FQGTGA. The CDR3 consists of 19 residues. Trimming at V came to 2 bases and at J to 9 bases, leaving 22 bases not matched to a gene. The CDR3: CASSLANDRDLRLLRPQHF. CDR3 sequence (DNA): TGTGCCAGCAGCTTAGCCAACGACAGGGACCTCAGACTATTACGGCCCCAGCATTTT.

This chain uses TRBV5-1 with TRBJ1-1; D possibly corresponds to TRBD1 (5 bases). CDR3 length equals 17 residues. The germline V gene encodes CDR1 SGHRS and CDR2 YFSETQ. Trimming cost V 3 bases and J 10 bases, with 28 bases left between them. The CDR3 bases are TGCGCCAGCAGCTCCTCCACAGTGGGGGAAGGGTACGTAGGAGCTTTCTTT. Translation: CASSSSTVGEGYVGAFF.

Regarding this clone: This sample includes further DNA sequences coding for the same CDR3. The V call is TRBV7-9, the J call TRBJ1-4; 7 bases fit TRBD1. The CDR3 is 14 amino acids. Per the germline V gene, CDR1 is SEHNR and CDR2 is FQNEAQ (reference sequence). Losses at the gene ends were 4 bases for V and 7 bases for J; bases not matched to a gene: 6. The CDR3 region has the DNA TGTGCCAGCAGCTCAAGACAGGGTAGTGAAAAACTGTTTTTT. Its protein is CASSSRQGSEKLFF.

This clone was detected only once. The rearrangement links TRBV4-2 to TRBJ1-5; D gene ambiguous. The germline gives CDR1 LGHNA, CDR2 YNFKEQ. The ends were cut back, 1 base at V and 2 bases at J, with 6 bases in the middle. The CDR3 loop spans 14 amino acids. The CDR3 DNA sequence: TGTGCCAGCAGCCAAGGGTCTGGCAATCAGCCCCAGCATTTT. Its protein is CASSQGSGNQPQHF.

As for this clone: The sample carries other DNA sequences with the same CDR3. The V call is TRBV4-1, the J call TRBJ1-2; tentative D call: TRBD1 (5 bases). The CDR3 totals 12 residues. From germline, CDR1 is MGHRA and CDR2 YSYEKL. Trimming removed 1 base from V and 7 bases from J, with 7 bases in between. Here the CDR3 DNA reads TGCGCCAGCAGCCAAGGGGGGGTTGGCTACACCTTC. This sequence encodes CASSQGGVGYTF.

Remarks on this clone: Additional DNA sequences in this sample encode the identical CDR3. This chain uses TRBV5-6 with TRBJ2-7, with unresolved D. Germline loops: CDR1 SGHDT, CDR2 YYEEEE. The germline V and J ends were trimmed by 0 bases and 2 bases, with 9 bases remaining between them. This CDR3 is 14 amino acids long. CDR3 DNA sequence: TGTGCCAGCAGCTTGGTGGGCAGCCCCTACGAGCAGTACTTC. This gives the protein CASSLVGSPYEQYF.

CDR3 DNA sequence: TGTGCCAGCAGCTTTTCCAGGTCAGGAAAAGAGACCCAGTACTTC. This encodes CASSFSRSGKETQYF. The chain recombines TRBV11-2 with TRBJ2-5, with D uncertain. Trimming cost V 3 bases and J 3 bases, with 14 bases left between them. CDR3 length equals 15 residues. The germline V gene has CDR1 SGHAT and CDR2 FQNNGV.

To note about this clone: In the same sample, other DNA sequences code for this CDR3. This chain connects TRBV9 to TRBJ2-6; TRBD2 might be the D (6 bases). CDR1 SGDLS and CDR2 YYNGEE come from the germline V gene. The CDR3 has 16 amino acids. V was cut by 0 bases and J by 2 bases, with 9 bases left in between. Written as DNA, the CDR3 is TGTGCCAGCAGCGTAGCTGGAGGGGCTGGGGCCAACGTCCTGACTTTC. Amino acid sequence: CASSVAGGAGANVLTF.

The chain joins TRBV9 to TRBJ2-1, with 7 positions matching TRBD1. The ends lost 4 bases at V and 8 bases at J; junction bases unmatched: 12. This CDR3 has 15 amino acids. Per the germline V gene, CDR1 is SGDLS and CDR2 is YYNGEE. This CDR3 is CASSSPGQASHEQFF. For the CDR3, the DNA is TGTGCCAGCAGCTCCCCCGGACAGGCTTCGCATGAGCAGTTCTTC.

The chain uses TRBV9 and TRBJ2-7; 10 bases align to TRBD2. CDR1 is SGDLS and CDR2 is YYNGEE in the germline V gene. This CDR3 spans 15 amino acids. The junction had 6 bases not matched to a gene; V was cut back by 4 bases and J by 2 bases. In DNA, the CDR3 is TGTGCCAGCAGCCCAGCGGGAGGGCGCCCCTACGAGCAGTACTTC. It yields the protein CASSPAGGRPYEQYF.

This clone has only one observation. DNA for the CDR3: TGTGCCAGCAGTGCAATTCAGGGCTCCGTGGGGTTCGGGGAGCTGTTTTTT. It codes for CASSAIQGSVGFGELFF. This rearrangement joins TRBV27 to TRBJ2-2; TRBD1 is a possible D gene (5 bases). The V end was cut by 5 bases, the J end by 7 bases, with 23 bases between. Germline CDR1 MNHEY, CDR2 SMNVEV (reference sequence). There are 17 residues in the CDR3.

The rearrangement joins TRBV11-2 to TRBJ1-5; D is undetermined. Trimming removed 2 bases from V and 5 bases from J, with 7 bases in between. This CDR3 comprises 13 residues. Germline CDR1 is SGHAT and CDR2 is FQNNGV. The CDR3 nucleotides read TGTGCCAGCAGCTTATTTGCCGATCAGCCCCAGCATTTT. It specifies CASSLFADQPQHF.

The genes are TRBV5-6 and TRBJ2-3; 7 nucleotides match TRBD2. Trimming removed 3 bases from V and 2 bases from J; junction bases left unmatched: 9. CDR1 is SGHDT, CDR2 YYEEEE, per germline. The CDR3 is 16 residues long. CDR3 nucleotides: TGTGCCAGCAGCTGGCCCCAAGCGGGAATCACAGATACGCAGTATTTT. Amino acid sequence: CASSWPQAGITDTQYF.